This T cell receptor (beta chain) was recovered during a study of T cell clones after liver transplantation. Across the study: As an antigen-independent comparator, third-party-reactive TCRbeta sequences came from pre-transplant mixed lymphocyte reactions. Without induction therapy, subjects received standard immunosuppression until 12-24 months post-transplant. Whole-study results and caveats: Low donor cell numbers restricted donor-reactive repertoire measurement in a couple of subjects.

Of note for this clone: Its target is unknown.

Unstimulated PBMCs were sorted into CD3+CD4+ and CD3+CD8+ populations. Trimming at V came to 4 bases and at J to 6 bases, leaving 10 bases not matched to a gene. The CDR3 sequence is 15 residues long. Germline V CDR1 and CDR2: SGHTA, FQGNSA. Libraries were prepared by immunoSEQ multiplex PCR; TCRdb keeps only in-frame clonotypes and omits some of them. The table includes 70,000 to 80,000 clones, 90% detected once. The sample was CD4+ T cells from blood, taken before liver transplant. This clonotype was obtained from a human donor who received a liver transplant. The V gene is TRBV7-2, the J gene TRBJ2-7, with 9 bases lining up with TRBD2. CDR3 loop: CASSSMKAGGIEQYF. CDR3 coding DNA: TGTGCCAGCAGCTCAATGAAAGCGGGAGGTATCGAGCAGTACTTC.